A single sample gave rise to the 21 T cell receptor beta chains below, sequenced in a study of OX40 agonist ivuxolimab in advanced cancers. The table came from immunoSEQ multiplex PCR; TCRdb's copy has only in-frame clones and leaves some out. The data show about 70,000 clones, over 75% seen once. This specimen was CD4+ or CD8+ T cells sorted from blood, taken in a trial of the OX40 agonist ivuxolimab. These receptors were taken from an adult with an advanced solid tumor such as melanoma, head and neck, liver or kidney cancer.

The chain is built from TRBV28 and TRBJ2-2; D uncertain. Germline CDR1 MDHEN, CDR2 SYDVKM. V lost 7 bases, J lost 3 bases, and 12 bases lay in between. This CDR3 region has 14 residues. CDR3 residues: CASTSGQYTGELFF. As DNA, the CDR3 is TGTGCCAGCACCTCCGGGCAGTACACCGGGGAGCTGTTTTTT.

The chain has TRBV7-2 and TRBJ1-2; D ambiguous. The germline gives CDR1 SGHTA, CDR2 FQGNSA. Trimming removed 2 bases at V and 8 bases at J, with 15 bases between. CDR3 length equals 14 residues. For the CDR3, the DNA is TGTGCCAGCAGCTTAAATGTGCGCTCTGAGGGCTACACCTTC. This sequence encodes CASSLNVRSEGYTF.

The CDR3 loop is CASSYVKGPGNTIYF. CDR3 DNA: TGTGCCAGCAGTTACGTTAAAGGGCCAGGAAACACCATATATTTT. The chain has TRBV6-5 and TRBJ1-3; no reliable D call. Trimming shortened V by 2 bases and J by 4 bases, and 12 bases separated the two germline ends. This CDR3 contains 15 residues. Germline CDR1 MNHEY, CDR2 SVGAGI.

V and J are TRBV27 and TRBJ2-3; D is ambiguous. The CDR3 runs 13 residues. Germline V gene lookup returns CDR1 MNHEY and CDR2 SMNVEV (reference sequence). Trimming removed 6 bases from V and 1 base from J, with 8 bases in between. CDR3 residues: CASRRVGTDTQYF. DNA for the CDR3: TGTGCCAGCAGGCGAGTTGGCACAGATACGCAGTATTTT.

This clone was observed a single time. This chain joins TRBV18 and TRBJ2-4; TRBD1 is a possible D gene (6 bases). V was pared by 1 base and J by 3 bases, with 19 bases between. This CDR3 region has 18 residues. In germline, CDR1 is KGHSH, CDR2 LQKENI. This chain's CDR3 is CASSPLYRQASGKNIQYF. The DNA for the CDR3 is TGTGCCAGCTCACCACTCTATCGACAGGCCTCGGGCAAAAACATTCAGTACTTC.

This clone has just one count. The gene calls are TRBV5-1 and TRBJ2-5; 12 nucleotides agree with TRBD2. Trimming removed 3 bases from V and 3 bases from J; junction bases left unmatched: 6. Per germline, CDR1 SGHRS and CDR2 YFSETQ. This CDR3 is 16 amino acids long. The CDR3 loop is CASSSSPSGGEETQYF. In nucleotides, the CDR3 is TGCGCCAGCAGCTCCTCCCCTAGCGGGGGGGAAGAGACCCAGTACTTC.

This chain joins TRBV7-2 and TRBJ1-1, with D perhaps matching TRBD1 (6 bases). This CDR3 has 15 amino acids. CDR1 is SGHTA and CDR2 is FQGNSA in the germline V gene. The ends were cut back, 0 bases at V and 4 bases at J, with 12 bases in the middle. The CDR3 DNA sequence: TGTGCCAGCAGCTTAGCCACAGGGTTAGGCACTGAAGCTTTCTTT. Residues: CASSLATGLGTEAFF.

The chain links TRBV7-9 to TRBJ2-5; D possibly corresponds to TRBD1 (6 bases). Germline V gene data show CDR1 as SEHNR and CDR2 as FQNEAQ (reference sequence). This CDR3 is built from 15 residues. Trimming shortened V by 5 bases and J by 2 bases, and 15 bases separated the two germline ends. For the CDR3, the DNA is TGTGCCAGCAGCAGGGTAGGGACACCACAAGAGACCCAGTACTTC. It is translated as CASSRVGTPQETQYF.

CDR3 DNA: TGCGCCAGCAGCGGGACTAGCGGCTACAATGAGCAGTTCTTC. Protein product: CASSGTSGYNEQFF. The chain carries TRBV5-1 and TRBJ2-1; 11 bases line up with TRBD2. V shed 4 bases and J 3 bases; nucleotides not matched to a gene: 0. CDR3 length equals 14 residues. The germline gives CDR1 SGHRS, CDR2 YFSETQ.

CDR3 sequence: CASSQGDTAGYTDTQYF. CDR3 DNA sequence: TGCGCCAGCAGCCAAGGCGATACAGCGGGTTACACAGATACGCAGTATTTT. The rearrangement links TRBV4-3 to TRBJ2-3; TRBD2 might be the D (6 bases). CDR1 LGHNA and CDR2 YSLEER come from the germline V gene. Trimming stripped 1 base from V and 2 bases from J, with 16 bases between. The CDR3 totals 17 residues.

The rearrangement links TRBV5-1 to TRBJ2-2; D uncertain. Germline loops: CDR1 SGHRS, CDR2 YFSETQ. The V end lost 2 bases, the J end lost 4 bases, and 6 bases lay between the germline ends. This CDR3 has 13 residues. CDR3 sequence (DNA): TGCGCCAGCAGCTTCACAGTCACCGGGGAGCTGTTTTTT. Protein sequence: CASSFTVTGELFF.

The chain is built from TRBV5-1 and TRBJ2-2, with 11 positions matching TRBD1. V trimming: 4 bases; J trimming: 0 bases; junction bases outside the gene matches: 2. The CDR3 is 16 residues long. Germline CDR1 reads SGHRS; CDR2 reads YFSETQ. The CDR3 DNA is TGCGCCAGCAGCAAGGGACAGGGGGCGAACACCGGGGAGCTGTTTTTT. Its protein product is CASSKGQGANTGELFF. Full variable domain (missing parts from reference TRBV5-1 and TRBJ2-2): KAGVTQTPRYLIKTRGQQVTLSCSPISGHRSVSWYQQTPGQGLQFLFEYFSETQRNKGNFPGRFSGRQFSNSRSEMNVSTLELGDSALYLCASSKGQGANTGELFFGEGSRLTVL.

This clone was detected once. The V and J genes are TRBV9 and TRBJ2-3; D unresolved. The CDR3 spans 12 residues. Germline loops: CDR1 SGDLS, CDR2 YYNGEE. Deletions cut 2 bases from V and 4 bases from J, with 5 bases between. CDR3 sequence reads: CASSVYADTQYF. The CDR3 bases are TGTGCCAGCAGCGTGTACGCAGATACGCAGTATTTT.

The DNA of the CDR3 is TGTGCCAGCAGCCCGCTCGCTAACTATGGCTACACCTTC. Its protein is CASSPLANYGYTF. The rearrangement uses TRBV6-5 and TRBJ1-2; D is undetermined. Germline-derived CDR1 and CDR2 are MNHEY and SVGAGI. The CDR3 sequence is 13 residues long. Deletions cut 6 bases from V and 0 bases from J, with 8 bases between.

The genes are TRBV6-6 and TRBJ1-1; perhaps TRBD1 as D (6 bases). The V gene lost 6 bases and the J gene lost 0 bases, with 11 bases spanning the gap. CDR3 length equals 14 residues. Germline-derived CDR1 and CDR2 are MNHNY and SVGAGI (reference sequence). The CDR3 DNA is TGTGCCAGCAGGATACAGGGTTTGAACACTGAAGCTTTCTTT. Its protein product is CASRIQGLNTEAFF.

The CDR3 loop reads CASSMLPTGARAYEQYF. The CDR3 nucleotides are TGTGCCAGTAGTATGTTACCGACGGGAGCGAGGGCCTACGAGCAGTACTTC. The genes are TRBV19 and TRBJ2-7, with a tentative D call TRBD2 (6 bases). CDR1 is LNHDA and CDR2 is SQIVND in the germline V gene (reference sequence). There are 17 residues in the CDR3. V shed 3 bases and J shed 2 bases, with 20 bases lying between them.

This chain connects TRBV7-9 to TRBJ2-3; D call uncertain. The CDR3 contains 13 residues. Germline V gives CDR1 SEHNR, CDR2 FQNEAQ (reference sequence). V lost 4 bases and J lost 4, with 9 bases in between. The CDR3 DNA sequence: TGTGCCAGCAGCTCGAGTGGGTCAGATACGCAGTATTTT. Translated: CASSSSGSDTQYF.

The chain employs TRBV6-1 and TRBJ2-2, with TRBD2 matching over 8 bases. V lost 6 bases and J lost 6; bases outside the gene matches: 6. Per the germline V gene, CDR1 is MNHNS and CDR2 is SASEGT. The CDR3 totals 14 residues. The DNA of the CDR3 is TGTGCCAGCAGGTTCGGGGGGGGAGCCGGGGAGCTGTTTTTT. Protein product: CASRFGGGAGELFF.

V is TRBV10-1 and J is TRBJ2-1; TRBD2 agrees at 7 bases. This CDR3 is 14 amino acids long. Trimming at V came to 3 bases and at J to 8 bases, leaving 7 bases not matched to a gene. Germline V CDR1 and CDR2: WNHNN, SYGVQD (reference sequence). CDR3 DNA sequence: TGCGCCAGCAGTGATTCGGGAGGTTCGGATGAGCAGTTCTTC. Protein: CASSDSGGSDEQFF.

The chain has TRBV6-5 and TRBJ2-1; 8 positions agree with TRBD2. The germline V gene encodes CDR1 MNHEY and CDR2 SVGAGI. V lost 4 bases and J lost 10; bases outside the gene matches: 12. The CDR3 is 15 amino acids. CDR3 bases: TGTGCCAGCAGTTGGGGGGGCAATAGCGGGGCCGAGCAGTTCTTC. It yields the protein CASSWGGNSGAEQFF.

The chain has TRBV7-2 and TRBJ2-1; maybe TRBD2 (5 bases). The CDR3 sequence is 14 residues long. CDR1 and CDR2 (germline): SGHTA, FQGNSA. The V end was cut by 1 base, the J end by 5 bases, with 9 bases between. The CDR3 DNA reads TGTGCCAGCAGCTTAGAGGACTGGGACAATGAGCAGTTCTTC. Translated, it gives CASSLEDWDNEQFF.